The T cell receptor (beta chain) described here comes from a study of cytomegalovirus exposure and HLA in healthy donors. The overall study: Genotyping showed around four fifths of 350 to 400 donors falling in the Caucasian-associated ancestry cluster.

It was with 60 Vbeta and 13 Jbeta primers that the PCR ran. Clones were sequenced by immunoSEQ multiplex PCR, and TCRdb holds only the in-frame ones, with some missing. The table lists approximately 45,000 clones, around 69% of them singletons, with 3.4% in the top ten. This CDR3 is 21 amino acids long. The V and J ends lost 3 bases and 0 bases respectively, with 27 bases between them. The germline V gene encodes CDR1 MDHEN and CDR2 SYDVKM. The sequence was collected from a woman aged 25 to 39 in good health and CMV-seronegative. Sequenced material: PBMCs. The chain couples TRBV28 to TRBJ1-5; perhaps TRBD1 as D (6 bases). CDR3 DNA sequence: TGTGCCAGCAGTTTTTCCCAGGGGACCATGACAACTACATATAGCAATCAGCCCCAGCATTTT. Residues: CASSFSQGTMTTTYSNQPQHF.